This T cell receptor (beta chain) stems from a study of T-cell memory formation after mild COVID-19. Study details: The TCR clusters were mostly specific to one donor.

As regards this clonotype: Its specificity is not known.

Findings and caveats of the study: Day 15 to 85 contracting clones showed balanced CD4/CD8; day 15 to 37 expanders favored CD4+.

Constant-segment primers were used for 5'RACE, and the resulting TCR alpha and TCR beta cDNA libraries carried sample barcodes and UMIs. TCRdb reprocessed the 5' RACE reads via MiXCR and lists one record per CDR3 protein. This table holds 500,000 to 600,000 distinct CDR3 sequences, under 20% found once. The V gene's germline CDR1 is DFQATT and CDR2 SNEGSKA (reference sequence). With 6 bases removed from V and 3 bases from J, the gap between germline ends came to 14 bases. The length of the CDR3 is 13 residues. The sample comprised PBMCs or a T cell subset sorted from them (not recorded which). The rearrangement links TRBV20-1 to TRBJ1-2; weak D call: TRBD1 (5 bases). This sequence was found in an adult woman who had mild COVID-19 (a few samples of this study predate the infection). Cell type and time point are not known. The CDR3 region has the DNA TGCAGTGCCGCATCCGGGACGGACTATGGCTACACCTTC. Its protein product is CSAASGTDYGYTF.